Given below is one TCR beta chain in context. The antigen remains undetermined. This sample is drawn from a study of blood T cells in healthy people across ages. The study isolated at least 6.5 million PBMCs from each sample. It was with a sample-barcoded 5' primer and a J-beta primer mix that a second PCR of roughly 7 to 12 cycles was run. TCRdb recomputed calls from the 5' RACE reads with MiXCR, one row per CDR3 protein. The sample holds about a million distinct CDR3 sequences, about 48% seen once. From germline, CDR1 is SGHRS and CDR2 YFSETQ. The V gene lost 4 bases and the J gene lost 4 bases, with 15 bases spanning the gap. The CDR3 length is 15 residues. The study's findings and limits: Across the age range, TCR beta diversity per million T cells fell in a roughly linear way. Estimated diversity that came from one million T cells was considered an underestimate.

The sample comprised blood. This receptor was identified in a man aged 25-45 years in good health. The rearrangement links TRBV5-1 to TRBJ2-1; D may be TRBD1 (6 bases). The CDR3 here is CASSQQGPSYNEQFF. The CDR3 DNA follows: TGCGCCAGCAGCCAGCAGGGGCCCTCTTACAATGAGCAGTTCTTC.